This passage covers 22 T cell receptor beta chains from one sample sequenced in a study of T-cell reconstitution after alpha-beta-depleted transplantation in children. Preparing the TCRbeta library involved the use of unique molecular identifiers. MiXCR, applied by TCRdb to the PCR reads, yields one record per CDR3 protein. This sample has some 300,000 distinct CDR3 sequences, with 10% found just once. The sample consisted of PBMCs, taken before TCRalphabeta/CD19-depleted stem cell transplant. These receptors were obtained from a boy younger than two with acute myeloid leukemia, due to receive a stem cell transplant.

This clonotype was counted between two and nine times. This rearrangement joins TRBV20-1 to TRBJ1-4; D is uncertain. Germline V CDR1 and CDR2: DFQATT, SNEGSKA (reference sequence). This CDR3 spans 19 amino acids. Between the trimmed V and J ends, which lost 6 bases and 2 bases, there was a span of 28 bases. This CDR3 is CSAPTPPVGIAATNEKLFF. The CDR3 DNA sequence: TGCAGTGCGCCCACCCCCCCTGTGGGGATCGCCGCGACTAATGAAAAACTGTTTTTT.

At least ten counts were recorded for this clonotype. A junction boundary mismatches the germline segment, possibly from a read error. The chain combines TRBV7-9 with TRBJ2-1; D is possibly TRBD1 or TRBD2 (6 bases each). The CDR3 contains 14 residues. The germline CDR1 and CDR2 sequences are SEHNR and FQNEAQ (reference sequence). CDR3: CASSLGGSHNEQFF. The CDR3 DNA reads TGTGCCAGCAGCCTCGGGGGCTCCCACAATGAGCAGTTCTTC. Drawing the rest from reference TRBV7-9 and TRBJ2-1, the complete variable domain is DTGVSQNPRHKITKRGQNVTFRCDPISEHNRLYWYRQTLGQGPEFLTYFQNEAQLEKSRLLSDRFSAERPKGSFSTLEIQRTEQGDSAMYLCASSLGGSHNEQFFGPGTRLTVL.

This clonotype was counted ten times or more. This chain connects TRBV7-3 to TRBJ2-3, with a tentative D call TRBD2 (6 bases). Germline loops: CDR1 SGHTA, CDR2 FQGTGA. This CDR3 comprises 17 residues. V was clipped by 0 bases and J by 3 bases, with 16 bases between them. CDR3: CASSLTGLNLKTDTQYF. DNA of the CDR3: TGTGCCAGCAGCTTAACTGGACTAAACCTAAAGACAGATACGCAGTATTTT.

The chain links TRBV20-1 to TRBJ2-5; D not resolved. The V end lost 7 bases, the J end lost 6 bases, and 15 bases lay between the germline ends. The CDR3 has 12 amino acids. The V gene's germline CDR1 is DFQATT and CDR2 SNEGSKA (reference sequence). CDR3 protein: CSVSNSQQTQYF. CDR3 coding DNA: TGCAGTGTCAGTAACTCACAACAGACCCAGTACTTC.

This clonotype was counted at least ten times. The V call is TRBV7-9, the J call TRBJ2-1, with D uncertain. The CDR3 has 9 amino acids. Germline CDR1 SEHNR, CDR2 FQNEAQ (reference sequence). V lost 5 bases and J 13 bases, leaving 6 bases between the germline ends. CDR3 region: CASSPSQFF. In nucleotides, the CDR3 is TGTGCCAGCAGCCCAAGCCAGTTCTTC. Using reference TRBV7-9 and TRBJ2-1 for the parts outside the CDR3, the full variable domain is DTGVSQNPRHKITKRGQNVTFRCDPISEHNRLYWYRQTLGQGPEFLTYFQNEAQLEKSRLLSDRFSAERPKGSFSTLEIQRTEQGDSAMYLCASSPSQFFGPGTRLTVL.

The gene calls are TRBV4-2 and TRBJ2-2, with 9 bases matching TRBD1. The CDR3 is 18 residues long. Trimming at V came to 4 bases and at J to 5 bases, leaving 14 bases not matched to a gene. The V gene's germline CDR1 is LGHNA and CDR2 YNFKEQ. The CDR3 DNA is TGTGCCAGCAGCCCTATCACCCTCACCGGGACAGGGACCGGGGAGCTGTTTTTT. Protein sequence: CASSPITLTGTGTGELFF.

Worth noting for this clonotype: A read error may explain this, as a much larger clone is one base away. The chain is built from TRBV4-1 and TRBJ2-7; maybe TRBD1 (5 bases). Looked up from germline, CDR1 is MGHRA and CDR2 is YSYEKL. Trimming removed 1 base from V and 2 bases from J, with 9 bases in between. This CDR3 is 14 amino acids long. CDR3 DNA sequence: TGCGCCAGCAGCCAAGGTTGGACAACCTACGAGCAGTACTTC. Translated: CASSQGWTTYEQYF.

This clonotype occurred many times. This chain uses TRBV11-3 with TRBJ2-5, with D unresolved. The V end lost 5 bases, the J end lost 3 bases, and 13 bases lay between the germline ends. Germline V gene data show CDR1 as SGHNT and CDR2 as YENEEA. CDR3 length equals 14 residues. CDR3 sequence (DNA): TGTGCCAGCAGCCCCCGGGCTTCGGAAGAGACCCAGTACTTC. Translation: CASSPRASEETQYF.

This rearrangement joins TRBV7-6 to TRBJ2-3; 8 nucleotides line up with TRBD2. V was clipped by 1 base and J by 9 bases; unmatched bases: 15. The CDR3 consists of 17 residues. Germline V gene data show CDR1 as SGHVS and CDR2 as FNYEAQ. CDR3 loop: CASSLGGGLPLTGTQYF. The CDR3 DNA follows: TGTGCCAGCAGCTTAGGCGGGGGGCTACCCCTCACAGGGACGCAGTATTTT.

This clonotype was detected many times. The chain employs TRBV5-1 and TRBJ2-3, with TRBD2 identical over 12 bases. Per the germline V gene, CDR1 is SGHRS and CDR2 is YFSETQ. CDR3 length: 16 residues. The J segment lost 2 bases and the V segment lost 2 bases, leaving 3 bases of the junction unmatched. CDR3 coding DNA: TGCGCCAGCAGCTTACTAGCGGGAGGACTCACAGATACGCAGTATTTT. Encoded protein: CASSLLAGGLTDTQYF. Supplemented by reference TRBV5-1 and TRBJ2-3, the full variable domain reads KAGVTQTPRYLIKTRGQQVTLSCSPISGHRSVSWYQQTPGQGLQFLFEYFSETQRNKGNFPGRFSGRQFSNSRSEMNVSTLELGDSALYLCASSLLAGGLTDTQYFGPGTRLTVL.

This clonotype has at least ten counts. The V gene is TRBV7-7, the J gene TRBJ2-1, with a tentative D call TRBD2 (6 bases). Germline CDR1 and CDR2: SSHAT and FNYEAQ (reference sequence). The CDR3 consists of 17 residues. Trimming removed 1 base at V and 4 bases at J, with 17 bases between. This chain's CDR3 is CASSLVPLAYLYNEQFF. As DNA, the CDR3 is TGTGCCAGCAGCTTAGTCCCACTAGCCTACCTATACAATGAGCAGTTCTTC.

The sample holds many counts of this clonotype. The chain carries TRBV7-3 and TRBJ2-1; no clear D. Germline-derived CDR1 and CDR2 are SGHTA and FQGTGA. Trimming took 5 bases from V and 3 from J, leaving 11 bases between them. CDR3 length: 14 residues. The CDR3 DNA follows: TGTGCCAGCAGCCCCACCTCCCTCTACAATGAGCAGTTCTTC. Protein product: CASSPTSLYNEQFF.

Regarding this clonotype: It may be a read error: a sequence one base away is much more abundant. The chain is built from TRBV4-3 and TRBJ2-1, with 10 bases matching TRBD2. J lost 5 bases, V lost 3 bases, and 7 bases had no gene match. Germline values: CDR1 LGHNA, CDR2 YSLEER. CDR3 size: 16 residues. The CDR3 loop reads CASSHVLAGGHNEQFF. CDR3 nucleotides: TGCGCCAGCAGCCATGTATTAGCGGGAGGCCACAATGAGCAGTTCTTC.

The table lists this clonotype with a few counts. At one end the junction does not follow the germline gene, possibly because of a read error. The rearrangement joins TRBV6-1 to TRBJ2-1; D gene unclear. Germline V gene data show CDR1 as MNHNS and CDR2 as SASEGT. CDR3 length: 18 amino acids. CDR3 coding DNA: TGTGCCACGCACCGCCGGGTTCCTACCCCCACCGCCTACGATGAGCAGTTCTTC. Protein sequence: CATHRRVPTPTAYDEQFF.

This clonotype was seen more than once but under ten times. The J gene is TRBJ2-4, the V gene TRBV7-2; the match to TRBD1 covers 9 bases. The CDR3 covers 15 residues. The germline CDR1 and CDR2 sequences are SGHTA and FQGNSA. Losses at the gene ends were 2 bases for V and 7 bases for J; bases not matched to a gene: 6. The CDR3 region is CASSLSGTGTNIQYF. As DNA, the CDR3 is TGTGCCAGCAGCTTATCCGGGACAGGGACTAACATTCAGTACTTC.

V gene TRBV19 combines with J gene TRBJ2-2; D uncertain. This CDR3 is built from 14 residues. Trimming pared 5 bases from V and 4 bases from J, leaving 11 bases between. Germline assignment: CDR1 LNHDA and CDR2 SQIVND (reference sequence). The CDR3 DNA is TGTGCCAGTAGTCCCCTGTGGGTCACCGGGGAGCTGTTTTTT. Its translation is CASSPLWVTGELFF.

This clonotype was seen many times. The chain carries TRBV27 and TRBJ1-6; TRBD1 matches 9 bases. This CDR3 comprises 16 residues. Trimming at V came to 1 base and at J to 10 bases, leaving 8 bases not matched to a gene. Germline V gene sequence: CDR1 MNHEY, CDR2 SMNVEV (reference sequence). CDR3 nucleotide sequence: TGTGCCAGCAGTTTATTTCCGGACAGGGGCCGGTCACCCCTCCACTTT. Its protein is CASSLFPDRGRSPLHF.

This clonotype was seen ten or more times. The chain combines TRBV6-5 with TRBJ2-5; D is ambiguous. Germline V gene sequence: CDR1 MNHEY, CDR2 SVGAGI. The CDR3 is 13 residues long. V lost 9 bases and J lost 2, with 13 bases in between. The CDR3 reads CASSFARQETQYF. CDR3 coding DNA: TGTGCCAGTTCCTTCGCCAGGCAAGAGACCCAGTACTTC.

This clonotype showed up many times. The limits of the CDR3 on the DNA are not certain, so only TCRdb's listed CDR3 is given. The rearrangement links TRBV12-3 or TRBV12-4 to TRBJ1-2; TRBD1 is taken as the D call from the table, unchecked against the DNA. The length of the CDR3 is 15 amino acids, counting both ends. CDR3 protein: CASILEGDRLYGYTF.

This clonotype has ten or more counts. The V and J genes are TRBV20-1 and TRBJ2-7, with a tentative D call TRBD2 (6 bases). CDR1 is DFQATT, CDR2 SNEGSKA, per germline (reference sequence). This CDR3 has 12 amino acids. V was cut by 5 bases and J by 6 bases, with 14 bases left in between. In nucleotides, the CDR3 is TGCAGTGCTGGGGGGACTCTCCTCGAGCAGTACTTC. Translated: CSAGGTLLEQYF.

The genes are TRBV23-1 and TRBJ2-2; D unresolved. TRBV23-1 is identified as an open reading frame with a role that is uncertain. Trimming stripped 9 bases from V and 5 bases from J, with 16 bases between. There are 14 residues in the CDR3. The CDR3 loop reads CASHPKKGTGELFF. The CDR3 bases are TGCGCCAGTCACCCAAAGAAGGGAACCGGGGAGCTGTTTTTT.

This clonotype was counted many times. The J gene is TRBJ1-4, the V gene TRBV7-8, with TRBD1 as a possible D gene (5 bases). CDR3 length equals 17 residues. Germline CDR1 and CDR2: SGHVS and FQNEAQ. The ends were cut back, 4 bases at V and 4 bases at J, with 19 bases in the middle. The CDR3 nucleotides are TGTGCCAGCAGCTCGACCCGGGAGTGGGGGGGTAATGAAAAACTGTTTTTT. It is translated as CASSSTREWGGNEKLFF.